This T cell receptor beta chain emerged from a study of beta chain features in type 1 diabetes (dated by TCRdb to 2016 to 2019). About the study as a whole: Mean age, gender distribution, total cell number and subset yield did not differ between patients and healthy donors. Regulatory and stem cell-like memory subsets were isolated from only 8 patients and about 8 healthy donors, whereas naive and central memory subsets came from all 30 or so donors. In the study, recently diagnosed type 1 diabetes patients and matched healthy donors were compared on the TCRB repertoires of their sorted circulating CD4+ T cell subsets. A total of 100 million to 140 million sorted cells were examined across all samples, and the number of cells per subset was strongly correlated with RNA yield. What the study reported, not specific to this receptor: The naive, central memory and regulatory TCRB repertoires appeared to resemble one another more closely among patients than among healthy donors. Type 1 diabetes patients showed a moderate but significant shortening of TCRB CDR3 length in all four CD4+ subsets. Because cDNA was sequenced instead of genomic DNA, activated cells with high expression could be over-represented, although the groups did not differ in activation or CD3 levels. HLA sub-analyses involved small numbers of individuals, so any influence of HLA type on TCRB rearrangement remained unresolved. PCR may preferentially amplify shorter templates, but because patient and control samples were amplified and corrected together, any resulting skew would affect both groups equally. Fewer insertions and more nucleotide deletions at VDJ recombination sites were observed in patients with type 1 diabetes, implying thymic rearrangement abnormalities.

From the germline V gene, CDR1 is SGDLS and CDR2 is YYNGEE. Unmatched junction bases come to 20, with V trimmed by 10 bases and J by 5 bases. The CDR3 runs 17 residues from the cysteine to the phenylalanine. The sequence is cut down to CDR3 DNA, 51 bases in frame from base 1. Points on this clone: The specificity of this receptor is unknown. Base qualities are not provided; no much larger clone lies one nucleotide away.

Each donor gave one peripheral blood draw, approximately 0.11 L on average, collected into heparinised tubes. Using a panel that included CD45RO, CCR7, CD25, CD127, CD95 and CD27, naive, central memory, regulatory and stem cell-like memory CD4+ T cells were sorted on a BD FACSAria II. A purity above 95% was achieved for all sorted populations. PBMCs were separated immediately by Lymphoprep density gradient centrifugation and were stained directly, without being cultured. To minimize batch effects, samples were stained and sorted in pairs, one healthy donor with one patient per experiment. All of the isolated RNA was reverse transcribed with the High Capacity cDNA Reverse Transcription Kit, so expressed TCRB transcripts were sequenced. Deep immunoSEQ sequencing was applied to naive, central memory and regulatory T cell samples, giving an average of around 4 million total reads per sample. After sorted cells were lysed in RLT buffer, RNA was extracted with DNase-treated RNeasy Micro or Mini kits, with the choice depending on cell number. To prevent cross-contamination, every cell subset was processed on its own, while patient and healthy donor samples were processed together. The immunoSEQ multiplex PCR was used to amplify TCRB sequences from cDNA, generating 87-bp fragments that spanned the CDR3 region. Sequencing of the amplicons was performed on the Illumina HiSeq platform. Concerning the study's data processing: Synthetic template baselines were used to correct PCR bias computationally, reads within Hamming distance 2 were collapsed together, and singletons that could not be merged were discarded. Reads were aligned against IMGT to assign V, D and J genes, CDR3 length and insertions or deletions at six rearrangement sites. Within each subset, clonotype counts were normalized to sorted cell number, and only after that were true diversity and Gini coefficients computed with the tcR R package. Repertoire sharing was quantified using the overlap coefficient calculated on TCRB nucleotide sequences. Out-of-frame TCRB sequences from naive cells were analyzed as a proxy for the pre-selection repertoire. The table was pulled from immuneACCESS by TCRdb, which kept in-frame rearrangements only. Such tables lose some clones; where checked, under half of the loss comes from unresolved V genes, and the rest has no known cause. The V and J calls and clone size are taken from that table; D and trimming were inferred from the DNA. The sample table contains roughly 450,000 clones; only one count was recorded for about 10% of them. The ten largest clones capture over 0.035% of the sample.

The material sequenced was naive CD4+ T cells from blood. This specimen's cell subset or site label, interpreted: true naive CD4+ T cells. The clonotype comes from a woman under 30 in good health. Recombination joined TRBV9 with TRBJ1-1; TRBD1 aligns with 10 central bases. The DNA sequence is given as TGTGCCCGTCCCTCTATCCTCGTGACAGGGGGCTGTACTGAAGCTTTCTTT. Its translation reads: CARPSILVTGGCTEAFF.